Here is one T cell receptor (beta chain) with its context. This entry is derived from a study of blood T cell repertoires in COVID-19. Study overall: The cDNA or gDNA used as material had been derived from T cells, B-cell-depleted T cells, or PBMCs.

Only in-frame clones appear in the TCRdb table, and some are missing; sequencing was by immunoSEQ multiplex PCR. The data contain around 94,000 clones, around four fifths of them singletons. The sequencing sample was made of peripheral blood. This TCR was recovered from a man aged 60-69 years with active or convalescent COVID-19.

The CDR3, as DNA: TGTGCCAGCAGCTTAACAGCCGGCCACAATGAGCAGTTCTTC. As protein: CASSLTAGHNEQFF. The V gene is TRBV11-3, the J gene TRBJ2-1, with unresolved D. Germline lookup yields CDR1 SGHNT and CDR2 YENEEA. This CDR3 comprises 14 residues. The V gene lost 2 bases and the J gene lost 5 bases, with 10 bases spanning the gap.